The sequence of this T cell receptor beta chain was determined in a study of cytomegalovirus exposure and HLA in healthy donors. CDR1 and CDR2 (germline): GTSNPN, SVGIG (reference sequence). The V and J ends lost 0 bases and 8 bases, in that order; junction bases with no gene match: 13. The CDR3 contains 16 residues. Primers included in the PCR were 60 Vbeta and 13 Jbeta primers. TCRdb keeps only in-frame clones here, not all; method: immunoSEQ multiplex PCR. The data contain about 130,000 clones, 79% of them singletons. This clone has just one count. The clonotype comes from a male donor in good health and CMV-seronegative. The rearrangement links TRBV30 to TRBJ2-4; 7 bases fit TRBD2. The sample taken for sequencing was PBMCs. The CDR3 sequence: CAWSVSAGVLGDIQYF. The CDR3 region has the DNA TGTGCCTGGAGTGTGTCGGCGGGGGTCCTAGGAGACATTCAGTACTTC.